This is a list of T cell receptor beta chains from one sample in a study of cytotoxic CD8 clonotypes in ibrutinib-treated CLL. TCRdb keeps only in-frame clones here, not all; method: immunoSEQ multiplex PCR. The data contain roughly 160,000 clones, 81% of them singletons. The sequencing used PBMCs, collected after 12 months of ibrutinib treatment. These TCRs come from a human donor with chronic lymphocytic leukemia. The CDR3 runs from the conserved cysteine through the conserved F or W. D genes are given only for firm matches.

J: TRBJ2-7
V: TRBV7-2
D: TRBD1
length: 13
CDR3: CASSLGGTGVQYF

J: TRBJ1-4
V: TRBV7-9
D: TRBD1
length: 14
CDR3: CASSPGQGDEKLFF

J: TRBJ1-1
V: TRBV7-3
D: .
length: 13
CDR3: CASSLFANTEAFF

J: TRBJ2-3
V: TRBV5-1
D: .
length: 17
CDR3: CASSIQPNREWTDTQYF

J: TRBJ2-2
V: TRBV7-9
D: .
length: 13
CDR3: CASSSRATGELFF

J: TRBJ1-5
V: TRBV6-1
D: TRBD1
length: 13
CDR3: CASRNRGDGPQHF

J: TRBJ1-5
V: TRBV15
D: .
length: 16
CDR3: CATSRDPGFQVQPQHF

J: TRBJ1-4
V: TRBV9
D: TRBD1
length: 15
CDR3: CASSVSGGGDEKLFF

J: TRBJ1-1
V: TRBV28
D: .
length: 18
CDR3: CASRGTIPPGVMNTEAFF

J: TRBJ2-3
V: TRBV6-5
D: .
length: 14
CDR3: CASSYILATDTQYF

J: TRBJ2-7
V: TRBV5-1
D: .
length: 13
CDR3: CASSLAGGDEQYF

J: TRBJ2-5
V: TRBV7-9
D: TRBD2
length: 15
CDR3: CASTVLAGVVETQYF

J: TRBJ1-4
V: TRBV30
D: TRBD1
length: 16
CDR3: CAWSGPQQGIREKLFF

J: TRBJ2-5
V: TRBV11-2
D: .
length: 15
CDR3: CASSSRRGSRETQYF

J: TRBJ2-7
V: TRBV7-9
D: TRBD1
length: 17
CDR3: CASSLVLRTGGNYEQYF

J: TRBJ2-1
V: TRBV2
D: TRBD1
length: 15
CDR3: CASSNRGLLRNEQFF

J: TRBJ1-1
V: TRBV20-1
D: .
length: 11
CDR3: CSASRNTEAFF

J: TRBJ1-2
V: TRBV18
D: .
length: 14
CDR3: CASSPRAEGNGYTF

J: TRBJ1-2
V: TRBV30
D: .
length: 13
CDR3: CAWSTGGAYGYTF

J: TRBJ2-5
V: TRBV19
D: TRBD1
length: 16
CDR3: CASSIVSGQGRETQYF

J: TRBJ2-7
V: TRBV7-2
D: TRBD2
length: 13
CDR3: CASSLELAGEQYF

J: TRBJ1-3
V: TRBV5-5
D: .
length: 15
CDR3: CASSLLVASGNTIYF

J: TRBJ2-5
V: TRBV7-8
D: TRBD2
length: 19
CDR3: CASSFRETSATRLQETQYF